This T cell receptor beta chain originates from a study of vaccination and CD4 T cells after COVID-19. Whole-study findings and limits: Spike mono-reactivity was found in 304 of the 307 vaccine-specific clones identified in convalescent patients.

Comments on this clonotype: Its antigen is not identified.

An Oncomine TCR Beta short-read assay was used to sequence the DNA from cultured CD4+ T cells. Genomic DNA was isolated from cultured CD4+ T cells. One entry per CDR3 protein results from TCRdb running MiXCR on the PCR reads. Of some 14,000 distinct CDR3 sequences listed, around 48% are singletons. Unmatched junction bases numbered 2, after V lost 3 bases and J lost 5 bases. This CDR3 is built from 13 residues. Per the germline V gene, CDR1 is DFQATT and CDR2 is SNEGSKA (reference sequence). Sample treatment: approximately nine-day PBMC culture with coronavirus spike peptide pools or control peptides (ViraFEST assay).

Sequencing input: CD4+ T cells from blood, cultured in vitro. The TCR was taken from a human donor who had recovered from COVID-19. The V and J genes are TRBV20-1 and TRBJ2-7, with TRBD1 identical over 12 bases. The CDR3 nucleotides read TGCAGTGCTAGCTGGGACAGGGGGCACGAGCAGTACTTC. Amino acids: CSASWDRGHEQYF.